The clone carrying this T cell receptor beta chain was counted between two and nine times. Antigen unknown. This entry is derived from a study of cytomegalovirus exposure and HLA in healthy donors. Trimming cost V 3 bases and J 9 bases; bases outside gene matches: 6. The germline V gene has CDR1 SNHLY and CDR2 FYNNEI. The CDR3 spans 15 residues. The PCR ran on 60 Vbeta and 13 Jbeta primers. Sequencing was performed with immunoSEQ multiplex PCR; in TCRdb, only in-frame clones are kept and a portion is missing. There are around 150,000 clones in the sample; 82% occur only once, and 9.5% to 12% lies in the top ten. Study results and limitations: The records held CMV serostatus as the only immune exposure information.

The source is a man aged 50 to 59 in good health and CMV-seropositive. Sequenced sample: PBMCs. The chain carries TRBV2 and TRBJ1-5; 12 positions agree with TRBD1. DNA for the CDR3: TGTGCCAGCAGTGAGGGACAGGGGGCTTTAAGGCCCCAGCATTTT. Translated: CASSEGQGALRPQHF. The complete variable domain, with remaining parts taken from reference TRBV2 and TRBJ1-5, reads EPEVTQTPSHQVTQMGQEVILRCVPISNHLYFYWYRQILGQKVEFLVSFYNNEISEKSEIFDDQFSVERPDGSNFTLKIRSTKLEDSAMYFCASSEGQGALRPQHFGDGTRLSIL.